This TCR beta chain was captured in a study of cytomegalovirus exposure and HLA in healthy donors. Study-level results: Association of a missense DCLRE1C variant with TCR beta V- and J-gene trimming was reported in a later analysis.

This clone was observed a few times. The antigen remains undetermined. The CDR3 sequence is 15 residues long. The germline gives CDR1 LNHDA, CDR2 SQIVND (reference sequence). Trimming pared 1 base from V and 2 bases from J, leaving 9 bases between. PCR employed 60 Vbeta and 13 Jbeta primers. This table comes from immunoSEQ multiplex PCR, and its TCRdb copy is limited to in-frame clones, with some not included. In the table there are 62,000 or so clones, roughly four fifths of which are singletons. What was sequenced was PBMCs. The rearrangement uses TRBV19 and TRBJ1-5; D is ambiguous. The TCR was taken from a man aged 30-40 years in good health and CMV-seronegative. This chain's CDR3 is CASSIAGKGNQPQHF. CDR3 sequence (DNA): TGTGCCAGTAGTATAGCGGGGAAGGGCAATCAGCCCCAGCATTTT.